Below are 25 T cell receptor beta chains sequenced from a single sample in a study of cytomegalovirus exposure and HLA in healthy donors. Repertoires were generated with immunoSEQ multiplex PCR, while TCRdb's copy carries only in-frame clones and drops some. Of roughly 150,000 clones listed, approximately 86% are singletons. Sequences were obtained from PBMCs. The receptors originated from a man aged 25-40 years in good health and CMV-seropositive.

V is TRBV19 and J is TRBJ2-1; D uncertain. The CDR3 runs 12 residues. V lost 3 bases and J lost 6, with 6 bases in between. Germline assignment: CDR1 LNHDA and CDR2 SQIVND (reference sequence). CDR3 DNA: TGTGCCAGTAGTATTATGCGCAATGAGCAGTTCTTC. Its translation is CASSIMRNEQFF.

The chain is built from TRBV6-5 and TRBJ2-3, with TRBD2 matching 8 bases. Germline loops: CDR1 MNHEY, CDR2 SVGAGI. The length of the CDR3 is 14 residues. The V gene end was trimmed by 7 bases and the J gene end by 4 bases; junction bases not matched to a gene: 7. Here the CDR3 reads CASNRAGAADTQYF. The CDR3, as DNA: TGTGCCAGCAACCGAGCGGGGGCGGCAGATACGCAGTATTTT.

This clone was counted at least ten times. J is TRBJ2-1 and V is TRBV30; TRBD1 matches 7 bases. V was clipped by 5 bases and J by 8 bases; unmatched bases: 15. The germline V gene has CDR1 GTSNPN and CDR2 SVGIG (reference sequence). This CDR3 is 15 amino acids long. CDR3 amino acids: CAWGRDRGSLDEQFF. DNA for the CDR3: TGTGCCTGGGGAAGGGACAGAGGTTCGTTGGATGAGCAGTTCTTC.

V gene TRBV19 combines with J gene TRBJ1-1, with 8 bases matching TRBD1. CDR1 and CDR2 (germline): LNHDA, SQIVND (reference sequence). CDR3 length equals 17 residues. With V trimmed by 4 bases and J by 1 base, 11 bases remained unmatched. The CDR3 is CASSTNGQGKGNTEAFF. Written as DNA, the CDR3 is TGTGCCAGTAGTACCAACGGACAGGGAAAGGGGAACACTGAAGCTTTCTTT. Looking up the rest from reference TRBV19 and TRBJ1-1 gives the full variable domain: DGGITQSPKYLFRKEGQNVTLSCEQNLNHDAMYWYRQDPGQGLRLIYYSQIVNDFQKGDIAEGYSVSREKKESFPLTVTSAQKNPTAFYLCASSTNGQGKGNTEAFFGQGTRLTVV.

This sequence joins TRBV9 and TRBJ1-2, with D possibly TRBD1 on 6 matching bases. This CDR3 spans 17 amino acids. Germline V gives CDR1 SGDLS, CDR2 YYNGEE. With 0 bases removed from V and 5 bases from J, the gap between germline ends came to 20 bases. The CDR3 loop reads CASSVGRGNHREYGYTF. The CDR3 DNA sequence: TGTGCCAGCAGCGTAGGTAGAGGGAATCACAGGGAGTATGGCTACACCTTC.

V gene TRBV18 combines with J gene TRBJ2-5; TRBD1 aligns across 7 bases. CDR1 and CDR2 (germline): KGHSH, LQKENI. The length of the CDR3 is 15 residues. Germline trimming cut 5 bases from V and 2 bases from J; bases unmatched to any gene: 8. The CDR3 loop reads CASSNRGTAQETQYF. The CDR3 DNA follows: TGTGCCAGCTCAAACCGAGGGACAGCACAAGAGACCCAGTACTTC.

The chain uses TRBV5-6 and TRBJ1-1; 8 bases match TRBD1. This CDR3 region has 15 residues. Germline assignment: CDR1 SGHDT and CDR2 YYEEEE. The V gene end was trimmed by 2 bases and the J gene end by 1 base; junction bases not matched to a gene: 4. For the CDR3, the DNA is TGTGCCAGCAGCTTCGGACAGGGAAGGAACACTGAAGCTTTCTTT. It specifies CASSFGQGRNTEAFF.

V gene TRBV7-3 combines with J gene TRBJ2-1; possible D gene TRBD2, 5 bases. The V gene lost 5 bases and the J gene lost 3 bases, with 11 bases spanning the gap. Germline CDR1 SGHTA, CDR2 FQGTGA. The CDR3 loop spans 14 amino acids. CDR3: CASSPGMGYNEQFF. The CDR3 DNA sequence: TGTGCCAGCAGCCCCGGGATGGGCTACAATGAGCAGTTCTTC.

The chain employs TRBV10-3 and TRBJ1-6, with TRBD1 identical over 9 bases. CDR1 and CDR2 from the germline V gene are ENHRY and SYGVKD. The CDR3 length is 14 residues. V was clipped by 5 bases and J by 10 bases; unmatched bases: 6. CDR3 amino acids: CAISNGQGNSPLHF. The CDR3 region has the DNA TGTGCCATCAGTAACGGACAGGGGAACTCACCCCTCCACTTT.

This rearrangement joins TRBV21-1 to TRBJ2-7; the table's D call, TRBD1, has no DNA check behind it. TRBV21-1 is a documented pseudogene. CDR3 length equals 15 residues. CDR3 nucleotide sequence: TGTGCCAGCAGCAAAGGACAGATCCGGCCCTACGAGCAGTACTTC. Translation gives CASSKGQIRPYEQYF.

This rearrangement joins TRBV2 to TRBJ2-7; D might be TRBD2 (5 bases). Germline CDR1 reads SNHLY; CDR2 reads FYNNEI. V was pared by 4 bases and J by 0 bases, with 7 bases between. This CDR3 comprises 13 residues. The CDR3 sequence is CASSAGNSYEQYF. The CDR3 region has the DNA TGTGCCAGCAGTGCCGGGAACTCCTACGAGCAGTACTTC.

This chain links TRBV7-3 with TRBJ2-1, with 8 nucleotides matching TRBD2. The junction had 11 bases not matched to a gene; V was cut back by 5 bases and J by 8 bases. The CDR3 is 15 amino acids. CDR1 and CDR2 from the germline V gene are SGHTA and FQGTGA. For the CDR3, the DNA is TGTGCCAGCAGCAACGGCGGGACTAGAATGCATGAGCAGTTCTTC. Its translation is CASSNGGTRMHEQFF.

The chain uses TRBV2 and TRBJ2-7, with TRBD2 matching over 9 bases. This CDR3 region has 16 residues. The V segment lost 9 bases and the J segment 0 bases; nucleotides outside the gene matches: 12. Looked up from germline, CDR1 is SNHLY and CDR2 is FYNNEI. The CDR3 region is CASTGGGETNSYEQYF. In nucleotides, the CDR3 is TGTGCCAGTACTGGCGGGGGGGAGACGAACTCCTACGAGCAGTACTTC.

The V gene is TRBV30, the J gene TRBJ1-5; D remains ambiguous. CDR3 length: 13 amino acids. The V end lost 0 bases, the J end lost 4 bases, and 7 bases lay between the germline ends. Germline CDR1 reads GTSNPN; CDR2 reads SVGIG (reference sequence). CDR3 bases: TGTGCCTGGAGTGTACACGGGAATCAGCCCCAGCATTTT. Encoded protein: CAWSVHGNQPQHF.

The V gene is TRBV4-1, the J gene TRBJ1-3; a possible D gene is TRBD1 (6 bases). The CDR3 extends over 16 amino acids. CDR1 is MGHRA and CDR2 is YSYEKL in the germline V gene. V lost 2 bases, J lost 4 bases, and 15 bases lay in between. The CDR3 sequence: CASSQPWAGEGNTIYF. As DNA, the CDR3 is TGCGCCAGCAGCCAACCCTGGGCAGGGGAAGGAAACACCATATATTTT.

The rearrangement uses TRBV4-1 and TRBJ2-7; 12 bases are shared with TRBD1. CDR3 size: 17 residues. In germline, CDR1 is MGHRA, CDR2 YSYEKL. Unmatched junction bases numbered 6, after V lost 0 bases and J lost 3 bases. CDR3 region: CASSQEGQGAYLYEQYF. In nucleotides, the CDR3 is TGCGCCAGCAGCCAAGAGGGACAGGGGGCTTACCTCTACGAGCAGTACTTC.

This clone was counted a single time. CDR3 sequence reads: CASSQSGVQETQYF. CDR3 in DNA: TGCGCCAGCAGCCAATCCGGGGTCCAAGAGACCCAGTACTTC. The V call is TRBV4-3, the J call TRBJ2-5, with D perhaps TRBD2 (5 bases). Germline V CDR1 and CDR2: LGHNA, YSLEER. V shed 2 bases and J shed 1 base, with 8 bases lying between them. This CDR3 is 14 amino acids long.

The chain recombines TRBV27 with TRBJ2-3; D is perhaps TRBD2 (5 bases). Germline V gene sequence: CDR1 MNHEY, CDR2 SMNVEV (reference sequence). The CDR3 totals 15 residues. Trimming removed 6 bases from V and 6 bases from J, with 19 bases in between. As DNA, the CDR3 is TGTGCCAGCAGCCCCTGGGCCAGCTCGGGGGATACGCAGTATTTT. Encoded protein: CASSPWASSGDTQYF.

For the CDR3, the DNA is TGTGCCACCAGTCCCGGGCGGGGGGCCGGGGAGACCCAGTACTTC. Protein product: CATSPGRGAGETQYF. The chain is built from TRBV15 and TRBJ2-5; 8 positions agree with TRBD2. In germline, CDR1 is LNHNV, CDR2 YYDKDF (reference sequence). This CDR3 is 15 amino acids long. With 6 bases clipped from V and 5 bases from J, the junction kept 11 bases outside the gene matches.

The genes are TRBV4-3 and TRBJ2-2; 10 nucleotides agree with TRBD2. V dropped 4 bases and J dropped 3; count of bases not matched to a gene: 11. Germline V gene data show CDR1 as LGHNA and CDR2 as YSLEER. This CDR3 is 18 amino acids long. CDR3 loop: CASSPQGLANLDTGELFF. DNA for the CDR3: TGCGCCAGCAGCCCTCAGGGACTAGCGAACCTCGACACCGGGGAGCTGTTTTTT.

This clone has just one count. The chain links TRBV9 to TRBJ2-5; 9 bases line up with TRBD1. Trimming at V came to 3 bases and at J to 5 bases, leaving 5 bases not matched to a gene. The length of the CDR3 is 14 residues. Per germline, CDR1 SGDLS and CDR2 YYNGEE. The CDR3 is CASSADRGMETQYF. The CDR3 region has the DNA TGTGCCAGCAGCGCGGACAGGGGTATGGAGACCCAGTACTTC.

The rearrangement joins TRBV9 to TRBJ1-6; 7 bases fit TRBD1. The CDR3 has 18 residues. After removal of 4 bases from V and 0 bases from J, the junction contained 10 bases not matched to a gene. The V gene's germline CDR1 is SGDLS and CDR2 YYNGEE. The CDR3 DNA is TGTGCCAGCAGCTCCCGACAGGGTGAGAGCTCCTATAATTCACCCCTCCACTTT. Translation: CASSSRQGESSYNSPLHF.

This rearrangement joins TRBV6-1 to TRBJ2-3, with D perhaps TRBD2 (6 bases). The CDR3 contains 12 residues. In germline, CDR1 is MNHNS, CDR2 SASEGT. Trimming left V 6 bases short and J 9 bases short, with 13 bases between. CDR3 in amino acids: CASRASGDTQYF. The CDR3 DNA sequence: TGTGCCAGCAGGGCCTCGGGGGACACGCAGTATTTT.

The chain is built from TRBV25-1 and TRBJ1-6; no clear D gene. CDR3 length: 15 amino acids. Trimming cost V 2 bases and J 9 bases, with 14 bases left between them. Germline V gene sequence: CDR1 MGHDK, CDR2 SYGVNS. This chain's CDR3 is CASSESMRRISPLHF. CDR3 sequence (DNA): TGTGCCAGCAGTGAAAGTATGCGGAGGATTTCACCCCTCCACTTT.

The table lists this clone with a few counts. This chain uses TRBV7-9 with TRBJ1-6, with 9 bases aligning to TRBD1. This CDR3 spans 14 amino acids. Germline V gene lookup returns CDR1 SEHNR and CDR2 FQNEAQ (reference sequence). J gave up 7 bases and V 10 bases, and 8 bases lay outside the gene matches. This chain's CDR3 is CAITGGEGNSPLHF. CDR3 coding DNA: TGTGCCATCACAGGGGGCGAGGGGAATTCACCCCTCCACTTT.